This T cell receptor beta chain was captured by sequencing in a study of HIV-infected patients and healthy controls. Alpha and beta constant-region primers primed reverse transcription of approximately 500 ng RNA. Using multiplexing indices, alpha and beta chain libraries were generated apart by chain-specific third strand synthesis. The SP2 site served as the priming point for second strand synthesis. TCRdb analysed the 5' RACE reads with MiXCR anew, one entry per CDR3 protein. Of some 5,000 distinct CDR3 sequences listed, around 8% were seen once; the top ten hold 15% to 20%. CDR3 length: 17 residues. V lost 0 bases, J lost 5 bases, and 17 bases lay in between. Per the germline V gene, CDR1 is ENHRY and CDR2 is SYGVKD. No cell fractionation was done, so the repertoire covers all unsorted peripheral blood T cells. Overall study results and limits: HLA types of the donors remained undetermined. Size-matched repertoire data failed to replicate the apparent Gini index recovery after therapy in HIV-infected patients. CDR3 sharing between individuals was lower in HIV-infected patients than in healthy controls.

By sample fraction, this clonotype is medium-sized (0.01 to 0.1%). Its antigen is currently unknown. Material: blood, obtained before antiretroviral therapy. The clonotype originates from an adult with HIV infection. The chain joins TRBV10-3 to TRBJ2-1, with D tentatively TRBD1 or TRBD2 (5 bases each). CDR3 in DNA: TGTGCCATCAGTGAGTCGCGGGCCGGATGGGGCGACAATGAGCAGTTCTTC. Translation gives CAISESRAGWGDNEQFF.